The clone carrying this TCR beta chain was picked up many times. The antigen is unknown. The data originate from a study of early T cells in non-severe SARS-CoV-2 infection. Study results and caveats: In VDJdb matching, anti-spike CD8 responses were favored while private and CD4 specificities went missing.

Using its own MiXCR run on the 5' RACE reads, TCRdb lists one record per CDR3 protein. The sample includes approximately 48,000 distinct CDR3 sequences, about 6% of them seen just once. The input for sequencing was whole blood, taken at baseline. This TCR was recovered from an adult who was a healthcare worker with PCR-confirmed SARS-CoV-2 infection or an uninfected control (not recorded which).

The CDR3 protein is CSASNQGNYGYTF. CDR3 bases: TGCAGTGCTAGCAACCAGGGAAACTATGGCTACACCTTC. The V and J genes are TRBV20-1 and TRBJ1-2; tentative D call: TRBD1 (5 bases). The germline CDR1 and CDR2 sequences are DFQATT and SNEGSKA (reference sequence). Trimming left V 3 bases short and J 2 bases short, with 10 bases between. CDR3 size: 13 residues.